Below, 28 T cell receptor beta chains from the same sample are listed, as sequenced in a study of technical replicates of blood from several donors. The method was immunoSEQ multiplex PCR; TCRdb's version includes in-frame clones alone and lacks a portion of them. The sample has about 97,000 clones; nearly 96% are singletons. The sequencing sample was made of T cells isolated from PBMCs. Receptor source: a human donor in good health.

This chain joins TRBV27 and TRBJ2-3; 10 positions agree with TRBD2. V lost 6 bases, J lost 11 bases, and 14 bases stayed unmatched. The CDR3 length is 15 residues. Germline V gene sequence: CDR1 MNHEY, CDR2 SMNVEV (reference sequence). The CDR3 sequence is CASRVAGGPSREQYF. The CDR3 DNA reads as TGTGCCAGCAGGGTAGCGGGGGGACCTAGCCGGGAGCAGTATTTT.

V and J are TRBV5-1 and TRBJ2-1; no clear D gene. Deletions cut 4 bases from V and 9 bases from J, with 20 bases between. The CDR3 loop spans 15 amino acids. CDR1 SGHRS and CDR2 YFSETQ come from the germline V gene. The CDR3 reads CASSPGPYVSGEQFF. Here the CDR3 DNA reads TGCGCCAGCAGCCCTGGGCCGTATGTTTCTGGTGAGCAGTTCTTC.

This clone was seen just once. The CDR3 DNA is TGTGCCAGCAGTTTTGACTATTCCTACAATGAGCAGTTCTTC. Translation: CASSFDYSYNEQFF. This chain joins TRBV28 and TRBJ2-1; possible D gene TRBD2, 5 bases. The V gene's germline CDR1 is MDHEN and CDR2 SYDVKM. The V end lost 3 bases, the J end lost 1 base, and 7 bases lay between the germline ends. The CDR3 sequence is 14 residues long.

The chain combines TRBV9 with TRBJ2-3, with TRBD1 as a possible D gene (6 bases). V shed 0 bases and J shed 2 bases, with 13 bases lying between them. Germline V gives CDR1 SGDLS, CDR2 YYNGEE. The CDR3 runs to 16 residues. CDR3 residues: CASSVGRGGVTDTQYF. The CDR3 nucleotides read TGTGCCAGCAGCGTAGGCAGGGGTGGAGTCACAGATACGCAGTATTTT.

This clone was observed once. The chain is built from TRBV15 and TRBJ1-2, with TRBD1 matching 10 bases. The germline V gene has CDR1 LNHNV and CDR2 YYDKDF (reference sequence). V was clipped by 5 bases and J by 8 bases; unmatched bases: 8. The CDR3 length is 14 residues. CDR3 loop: CATSPGTGVVGYTF. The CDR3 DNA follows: TGTGCCACCAGCCCCGGGACAGGGGTAGTAGGCTACACCTTC.

The CDR3 loop is CASSGLEGETQYF. CDR3 DNA: TGTGCCAGCAGCGGACTAGAGGGGGAGACCCAGTACTTC. The chain links TRBV6-6 to TRBJ2-5, with 7 positions matching TRBD2. The CDR3 is 13 amino acids. V was clipped by 6 bases and J by 5 bases; unmatched bases: 6. Germline values: CDR1 MNHNY, CDR2 SVGAGI (reference sequence).

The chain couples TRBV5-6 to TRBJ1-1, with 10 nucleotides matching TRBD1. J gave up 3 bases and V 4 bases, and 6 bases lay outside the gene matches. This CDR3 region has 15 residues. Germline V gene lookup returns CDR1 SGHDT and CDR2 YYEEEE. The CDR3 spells CASSAAGTGDTEAFF. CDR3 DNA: TGTGCCAGCAGCGCGGCCGGGACAGGGGACACTGAAGCTTTCTTT.

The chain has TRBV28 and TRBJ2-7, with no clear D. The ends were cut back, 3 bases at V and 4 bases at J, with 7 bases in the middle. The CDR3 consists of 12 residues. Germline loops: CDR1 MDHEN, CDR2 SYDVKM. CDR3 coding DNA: TGTGCCAGCAGTTTCCGCAGGTACGAGCAGTACTTC. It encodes CASSFRRYEQYF.

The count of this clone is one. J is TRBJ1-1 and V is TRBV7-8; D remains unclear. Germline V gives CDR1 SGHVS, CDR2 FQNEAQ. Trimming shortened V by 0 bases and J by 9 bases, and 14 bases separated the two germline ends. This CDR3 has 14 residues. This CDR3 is CASSLALVAQKAFF. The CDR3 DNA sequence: TGTGCCAGCAGCTTAGCGTTAGTAGCCCAGAAAGCTTTCTTT.

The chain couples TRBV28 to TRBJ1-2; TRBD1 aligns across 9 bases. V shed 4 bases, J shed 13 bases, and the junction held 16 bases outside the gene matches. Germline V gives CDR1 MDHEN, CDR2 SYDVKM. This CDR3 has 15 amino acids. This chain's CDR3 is CASSSSPLLPDRGTF. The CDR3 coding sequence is TGTGCCAGCAGTTCATCCCCCTTGTTACCGGACAGGGGCACCTTC.

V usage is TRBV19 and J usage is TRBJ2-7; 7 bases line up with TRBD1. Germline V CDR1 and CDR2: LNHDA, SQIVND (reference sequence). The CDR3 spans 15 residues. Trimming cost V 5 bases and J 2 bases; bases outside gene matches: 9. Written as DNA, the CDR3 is TGTGCCAGTAGTTCCTCAAACAGGGGAGCCTACGAGCAGTACTTC. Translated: CASSSSNRGAYEQYF.

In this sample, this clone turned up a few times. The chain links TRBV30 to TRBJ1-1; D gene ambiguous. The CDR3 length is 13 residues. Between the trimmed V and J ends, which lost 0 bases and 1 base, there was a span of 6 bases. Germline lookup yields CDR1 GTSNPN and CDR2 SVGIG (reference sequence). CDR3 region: CAWSVSRNTEAFF. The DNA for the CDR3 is TGTGCCTGGAGTGTCTCGAGGAACACTGAAGCTTTCTTT.

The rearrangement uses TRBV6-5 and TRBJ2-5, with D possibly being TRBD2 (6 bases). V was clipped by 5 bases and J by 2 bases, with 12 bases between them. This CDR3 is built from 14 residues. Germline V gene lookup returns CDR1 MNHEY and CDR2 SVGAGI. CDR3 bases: TGTGCCAGCAGTCACCGGGACTTTCAAGAGACCCAGTACTTC. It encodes CASSHRDFQETQYF.

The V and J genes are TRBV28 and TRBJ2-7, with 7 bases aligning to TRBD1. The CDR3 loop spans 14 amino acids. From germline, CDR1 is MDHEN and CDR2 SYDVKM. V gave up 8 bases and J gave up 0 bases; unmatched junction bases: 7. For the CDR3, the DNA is TGTGCCAGCTTCGGGACAGCCCGCTCCTACGAGCAGTACTTC. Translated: CASFGTARSYEQYF.

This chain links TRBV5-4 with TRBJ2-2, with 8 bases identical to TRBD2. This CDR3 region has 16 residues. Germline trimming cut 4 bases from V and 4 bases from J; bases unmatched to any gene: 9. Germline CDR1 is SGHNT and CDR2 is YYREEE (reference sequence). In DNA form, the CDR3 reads TGTGCCAGCAGCCCCGTCGGGCTAGCGGGCACCGGGGAGCTGTTTTTT. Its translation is CASSPVGLAGTGELFF.

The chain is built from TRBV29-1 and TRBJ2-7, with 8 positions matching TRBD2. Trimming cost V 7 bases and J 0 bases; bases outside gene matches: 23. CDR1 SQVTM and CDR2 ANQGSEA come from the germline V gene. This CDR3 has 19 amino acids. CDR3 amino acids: CSALISTAWKRETSYEQYF. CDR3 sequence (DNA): TGCAGCGCCCTAATCTCTACTGCCTGGAAGCGGGAGACCTCCTACGAGCAGTACTTC.

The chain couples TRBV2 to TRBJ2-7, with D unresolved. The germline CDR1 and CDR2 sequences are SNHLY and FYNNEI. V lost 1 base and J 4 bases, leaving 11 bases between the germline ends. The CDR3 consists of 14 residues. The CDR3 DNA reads TGTGCCAGCAGTGAAGATGACGCAGCGTACGAGCAGTACTTC. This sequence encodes CASSEDDAAYEQYF.

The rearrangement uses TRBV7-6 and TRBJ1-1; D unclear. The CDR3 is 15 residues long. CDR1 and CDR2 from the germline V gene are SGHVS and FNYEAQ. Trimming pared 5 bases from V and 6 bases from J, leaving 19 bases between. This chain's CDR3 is CASSPGSTMGSEAFF. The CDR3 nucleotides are TGTGCCAGCAGCCCCGGGAGCACCATGGGCTCTGAAGCTTTCTTT.

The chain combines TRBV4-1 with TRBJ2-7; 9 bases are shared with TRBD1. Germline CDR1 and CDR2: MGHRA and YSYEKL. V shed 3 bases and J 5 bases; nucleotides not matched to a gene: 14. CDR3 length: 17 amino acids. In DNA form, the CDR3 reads TGCGCCAGCAGCCATCCCTCTAGACGGACAGGGGAAAACGAGCAGTACTTC. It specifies CASSHPSRRTGENEQYF.

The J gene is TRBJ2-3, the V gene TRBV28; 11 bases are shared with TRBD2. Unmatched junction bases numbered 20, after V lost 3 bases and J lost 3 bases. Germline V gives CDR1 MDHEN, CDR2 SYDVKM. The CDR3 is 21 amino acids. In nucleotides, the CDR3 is TGTGCCAGCAGTTTTTACGGAGTAGCGGGAGGGCCAGGGCAGGGGACAGATACGCAGTATTTT. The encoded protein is CASSFYGVAGGPGQGTDTQYF.

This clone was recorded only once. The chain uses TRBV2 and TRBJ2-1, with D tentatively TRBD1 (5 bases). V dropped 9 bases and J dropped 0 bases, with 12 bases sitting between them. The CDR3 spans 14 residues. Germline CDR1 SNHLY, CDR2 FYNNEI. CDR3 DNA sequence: TGTGCCAGTTCGACAGCCAGCTCCTACAATGAGCAGTTCTTC. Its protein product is CASSTASSYNEQFF.

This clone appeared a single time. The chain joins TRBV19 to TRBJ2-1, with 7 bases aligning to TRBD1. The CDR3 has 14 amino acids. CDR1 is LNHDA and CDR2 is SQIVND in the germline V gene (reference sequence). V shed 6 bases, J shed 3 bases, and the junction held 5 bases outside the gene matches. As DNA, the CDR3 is TGTGCCAGTAGACGACAGGGACGCTACAATGAGCAGTTCTTC. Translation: CASRRQGRYNEQFF.

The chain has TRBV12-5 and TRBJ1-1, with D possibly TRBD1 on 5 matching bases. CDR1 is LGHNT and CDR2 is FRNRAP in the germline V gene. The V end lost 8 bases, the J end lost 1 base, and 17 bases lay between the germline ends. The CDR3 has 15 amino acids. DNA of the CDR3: TGTGCTAGTAACGGGGGGAATAGGTGGAACACTGAAGCTTTCTTT. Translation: CASNGGNRWNTEAFF.

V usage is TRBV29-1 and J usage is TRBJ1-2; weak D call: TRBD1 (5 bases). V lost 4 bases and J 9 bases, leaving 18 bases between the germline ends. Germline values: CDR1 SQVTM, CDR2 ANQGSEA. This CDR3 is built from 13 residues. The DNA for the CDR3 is TGCAGCGTTGTGAAGGGGAGGGTCGGTAGCTACACCTTC. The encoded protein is CSVVKGRVGSYTF. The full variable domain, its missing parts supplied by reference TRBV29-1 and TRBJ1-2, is SAVISQKPSRDICQRGTSLTIQCQVDSQVTMMFWYRQQPGQSLTLIATANQGSEATYESGFVIDKFPISRPNLTFSTLTVSNMSPEDSSIYLCSVVKGRVGSYTFGSGTRLTVV.

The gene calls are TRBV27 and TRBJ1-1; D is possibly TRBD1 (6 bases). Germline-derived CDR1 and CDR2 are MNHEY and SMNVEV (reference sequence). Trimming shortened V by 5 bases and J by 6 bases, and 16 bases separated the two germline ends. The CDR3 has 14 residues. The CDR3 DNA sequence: TGTGCCAGCAGTACCCAAACAGGGTGGGCTGAAGCTTTCTTT. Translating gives CASSTQTGWAEAFF.

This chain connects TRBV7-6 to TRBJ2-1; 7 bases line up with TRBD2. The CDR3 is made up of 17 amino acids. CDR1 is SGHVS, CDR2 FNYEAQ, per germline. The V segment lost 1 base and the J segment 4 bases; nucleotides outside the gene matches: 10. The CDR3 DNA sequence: TGTGCCAGCAGCTTAGTTTTGTCGGGAGGCCCATACAATGAGCAGTTCTTC. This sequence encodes CASSLVLSGGPYNEQFF.

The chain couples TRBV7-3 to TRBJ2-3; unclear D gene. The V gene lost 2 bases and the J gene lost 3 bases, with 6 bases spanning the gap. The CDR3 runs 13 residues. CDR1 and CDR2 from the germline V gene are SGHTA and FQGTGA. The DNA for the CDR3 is TGTGCCAGCAGCTTAGCGCGAACAGATACGCAGTATTTT. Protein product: CASSLARTDTQYF.

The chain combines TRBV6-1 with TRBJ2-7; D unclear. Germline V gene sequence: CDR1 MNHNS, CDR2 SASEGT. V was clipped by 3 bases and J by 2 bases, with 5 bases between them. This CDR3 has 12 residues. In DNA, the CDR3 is TGTGCCAGCAGTGATGTCACCTACGAGCAGTACTTC. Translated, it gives CASSDVTYEQYF.